This TCR beta chain originates from a study of response to subunit inactivated influenza vaccine. TCRdb reanalysed the RT-PCR reads using MiXCR and keeps one entry per CDR3 protein. Of about 160,000 distinct CDR3 sequences listed, 11% are singletons. This clonotype was detected many times. The antigen remains undetermined. Study-wide findings and caveats: The authors suggested that few new T cells are recruited per seasonal influenza vaccination.

The receptor was isolated from a man aged 45-60 years who received an inactivated influenza vaccine. The specimen comprised non-naive T cells sorted from PBMCs, sampled roughly 6 weeks after vaccination.

CDR3 bases: TGCGCCAGCAGCTTGTTCCCGAGCTCCTACAATGAGCAGTTCTTC. This codes for CASSLFPSSYNEQFF. The chain combines TRBV5-1 with TRBJ2-1; D ambiguous. The CDR3 runs 15 residues. The V and J ends lost 1 base and 0 bases respectively, with 8 bases between them. Germline V lookup: CDR1 SGHRS, CDR2 YFSETQ.